These 6 T cell receptor beta chains were all obtained from the same sample, sequenced in a study of T cells after yellow fever vaccination. Using its own MiXCR run on the 5' RACE reads, TCRdb lists one record per CDR3 protein. The data show about 220,000 distinct CDR3 sequences, roughly 3% seen once. The material sequenced was CD4+ T cells sorted from PBMCs, taken 10 days after the yellow fever booster vaccination. The receptor source for this set is a man aged 18 to 29 who received the YFV17D yellow fever vaccine.

This clonotype was picked up a small number of times. The genes are TRBV6-6 and TRBJ1-3; a weak D match, TRBD1 (5 bases). The CDR3 is 14 amino acids. In germline, CDR1 is MNHNY, CDR2 SVGAGI (reference sequence). V lost 8 bases and J lost 0, with 11 bases in between. Here the CDR3 DNA reads TGTGCCAGCCAGCGGGGCGTCTCTGGAAACACCATATATTTT. This gives the protein CASQRGVSGNTIYF.

This clonotype was recorded at least ten times. The chain has TRBV29-1 and TRBJ2-3; D might be TRBD1 (5 bases). The V gene's germline CDR1 is SQVTM and CDR2 ANQGSEA. The CDR3 extends over 11 amino acids. Trimming left V 8 bases short and J 4 bases short, with 10 bases between. The CDR3 spells CSSRQSDTQYF. The DNA for the CDR3 is TGCAGCTCCCGACAGTCAGATACGCAGTATTTT.

This chain joins TRBV5-5 and TRBJ2-2, with no clear D. V dropped 0 bases and J dropped 4 bases, with 13 bases sitting between them. CDR1 is SGHKS, CDR2 YYEKEE, per germline (reference sequence). The CDR3 spans 16 residues. The CDR3 sequence is CASSLVRQVGTGELFF. CDR3 DNA: TGTGCCAGCAGCTTGGTGCGGCAGGTGGGCACCGGGGAGCTGTTTTTT. Complete variable domain (other parts from reference TRBV5-5 and TRBJ2-2): DAGVTQSPTHLIKTRGQQVTLRCSPISGHKSVSWYQQVLGQGPQFIFQYYEKEERGRGNFPDRFSARQFPNYSSELNVNALLLGDSALYLCASSLVRQVGTGELFFGEGSRLTVL.

This clonotype was seen ten or more times. The V and J genes are TRBV20-1 and TRBJ2-2, with 8 bases lining up with TRBD2. Losses at the gene ends were 5 bases for V and 4 bases for J; bases not matched to a gene: 6. CDR1 DFQATT and CDR2 SNEGSKA come from the germline V gene (reference sequence). The CDR3 is 14 amino acids. This CDR3 reads CSAPGGRFTGELFF. CDR3 in DNA: TGCAGTGCTCCGGGGGGGCGATTCACCGGGGAGCTGTTTTTT.

This clonotype was detected a few times. J is TRBJ2-3 and V is TRBV20-1, with D unclear. Between the trimmed V and J ends, which lost 2 bases and 4 bases, there was a span of 19 bases. CDR3 length equals 16 residues. Germline CDR1 and CDR2: DFQATT and SNEGSKA (reference sequence). CDR3 residues: CSARTPVLVRPDTQYF. Written as DNA, the CDR3 is TGCAGTGCTAGAACCCCAGTCTTAGTCCGCCCAGATACGCAGTATTTT.

This clonotype was counted between two and nine times. The chain links TRBV28 to TRBJ1-4, with 7 positions matching TRBD1. The CDR3 runs 14 residues. Trimming at V came to 8 bases and at J to 6 bases, leaving 9 bases not matched to a gene. Germline V lookup: CDR1 MDHEN, CDR2 SYDVKM. This CDR3 is CASGQGGEYEKLFF. The CDR3 DNA reads TGTGCCAGCGGCCAGGGGGGGGAATATGAAAAACTGTTTTTT.